This T cell receptor (beta chain) is from a study of T cell responses to AZD1222 COVID-19 vaccine (dated by TCRdb to 2020 to 2023). With regard to the full study: TCR sequencing was performed for more than 230 trial participants, of whom 207 were given two doses of AZD1222 and approximately 26 were given two doses of MenACWY control vaccine. Trial participants were enrolled by age into 18-55, 56-69 and 70-plus year subgroups, with about 150, 27 and 61 TCR-sequenced participants respectively.

Sequences MNHEY (CDR1) and SMNVEV (CDR2) are obtained from the germline V gene (reference sequence). The CDR3 goes from the cysteine to the phenylalanine over 15 residues. CDR3 DNA only is kept here, 45 bases in frame from base 1. Germline trimming amounts to 4 bases on V and 6 bases on J, with 7 as the count of junction bases outside the gene matches. Comments on this clone: The antigen this receptor binds is unknown. The sample holds no much larger clone one base away, and base qualities are not on file.

General findings and caveats noted by the study authors: The vaccine-associated CD4 TCRs covered the entire spike protein, and the dominant responses fell in regions 160-218 and 743-854. Only 5 to 7 AZD1222 recipients were SARS-CoV-2 seropositive at baseline, limiting conclusions about previously exposed vaccinees. In the small 56-69-year group, the increase in depth fell short of significance, most likely because of low power. Participants were mostly white British, with more females than males. The authors suggested clonal diversity may have been underestimated. Nearly half of unique spike-specific TCRs reportedly recognized epitopes outside regions mutated in the B.1.351 and B.1.1.7 variants. Because no day 14 peak-response samples were available, the repertoires could be characterized only after the peak T cell response. After two AZD1222 doses, both the breadth and the depth of spike-specific TCRs were significantly higher than at day 0 and than in MenACWY recipients.

The intended sense of this specimen's time point label: about 28 days (+/-7) after the second vaccine dose. AZD1222 recipients with second doses at about 4 weeks or about 12 weeks were pooled, because spike-specific TCR depth and breadth did not differ between schedules. Vaccinee samples were obtained from the UK trials COV001 and COV002, which included a single-blind randomized controlled phase 2/3 trial of AZD1222 (ChAdOx1 nCoV-19) in healthy adults. For TCRbeta chain sequencing, PBMC samples from trial participants were taken at day 0 and at day 28 after the second dose. The CDR3 regions of human TCRbeta chains were analyzed by immunosequencing. In the source study's methods: Repertoire TCRs were matched against a reference library of SARS-CoV-2-specific TCRs generated with the MIRA antigen-specificity platform. Breadth was defined as the fraction of unique TCRs that were SARS-CoV-2-associated. Depth was defined as the fraction of total T cells that were SARS-CoV-2-associated. Using the MIRA data, each spike-specific TCR was assigned both to the spike region to which the TCR was reactive and to a CD4 or CD8 class. Log10-transformed breadth and depth values were compared by one-way ANOVA with Sidak's multiple comparisons tests. The table comes from immuneACCESS by way of TCRdb, which keeps in-frame sequences with V and J called. Part of the clones is missing from these tables; in studies checked, under half for an unresolved V gene and the rest for unknown reasons. V, J and clone size derive from that table, while D and trimming were established from the DNA sequence. This sample comprises tens of thousands of clones, around nine tenths of them detected only once. The ten top clones hold about 7% of the sample.

The sequence was collected from an adult who received the AZD1222 COVID-19 vaccine. The V gene is TRBV27 and the J gene is TRBJ2-5, with 11 middle bases fitting TRBD2. The source was peripheral blood, collected 28 days after the second AZD1222 dose. The CDR3 in this case is CASSSTSGSSKTQYF. The DNA sequence is as follows: TGTGCCAGCAGTTCTACTAGCGGGAGTAGTAAGACCCAGTACTTC.